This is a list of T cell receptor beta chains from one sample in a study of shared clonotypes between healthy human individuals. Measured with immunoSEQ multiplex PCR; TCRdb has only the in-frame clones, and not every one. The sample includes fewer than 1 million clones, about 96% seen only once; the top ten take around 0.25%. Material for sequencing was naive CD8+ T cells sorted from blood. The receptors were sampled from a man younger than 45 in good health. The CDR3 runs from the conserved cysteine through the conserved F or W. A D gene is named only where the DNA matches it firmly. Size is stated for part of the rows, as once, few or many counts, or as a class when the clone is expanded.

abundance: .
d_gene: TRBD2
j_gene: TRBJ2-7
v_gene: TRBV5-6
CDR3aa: CASSFAGGEQYF
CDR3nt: TGTGCCAGCAGCTTTGCGGGAGGCGAGCAGTACTTC

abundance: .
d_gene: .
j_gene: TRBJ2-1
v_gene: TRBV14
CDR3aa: CASSQDASSYNEQFF
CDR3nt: TGTGCCAGCAGCCAAGATGCGAGCTCCTACAATGAGCAGTTCTTC

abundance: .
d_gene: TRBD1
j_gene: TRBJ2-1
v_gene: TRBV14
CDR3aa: CASSLWTGTYNEQFF
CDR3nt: TGTGCCAGCAGCCTCTGGACAGGGACCTACAATGAGCAGTTCTTC

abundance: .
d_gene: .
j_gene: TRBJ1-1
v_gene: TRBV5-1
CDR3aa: CASGGQTSNTEAFF
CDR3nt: TGCGCCAGCGGGGGGCAGACCTCGAACACTGAAGCTTTCTTT

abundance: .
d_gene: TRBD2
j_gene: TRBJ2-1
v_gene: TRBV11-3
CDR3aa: CASSLAAGASYNEQFF
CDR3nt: TGTGCCAGCAGCTTAGCCGCGGGAGCGTCCTACAATGAGCAGTTCTTC

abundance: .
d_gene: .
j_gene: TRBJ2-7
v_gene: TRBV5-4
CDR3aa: CASSIGGEEYF
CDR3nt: TGTGCCAGCAGCATCGGCGGGGAGGAGTACTTC

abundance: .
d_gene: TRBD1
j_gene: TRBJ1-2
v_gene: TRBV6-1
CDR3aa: CASSRDRGTDYGYTF
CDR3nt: TGTGCCAGCAGCCGGGACAGGGGAACAGACTATGGCTACACCTTC

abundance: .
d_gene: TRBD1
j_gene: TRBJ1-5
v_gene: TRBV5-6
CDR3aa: CASSEGQGTYSNQPQHF
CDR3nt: TGTGCCAGCAGCGAGGGACAGGGGACATATAGCAATCAGCCCCAGCATTTT

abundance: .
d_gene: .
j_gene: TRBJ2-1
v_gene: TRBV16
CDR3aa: CASNPYHSFDNEQFF
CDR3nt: TGTGCCAGCAACCCTTATCACAGTTTTGATAATGAGCAGTTCTTC

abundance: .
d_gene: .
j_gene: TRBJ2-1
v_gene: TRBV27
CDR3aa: CASSSPLASSYNEQFF
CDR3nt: TGTGCCAGCAGTTCCCCCCTAGCGAGCTCCTACAATGAGCAGTTCTTC

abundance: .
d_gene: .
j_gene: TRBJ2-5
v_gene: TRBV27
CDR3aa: CASSPLPDSQETQYF
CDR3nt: TGTGCCAGCAGTCCCTTGCCCGATTCTCAAGAGACCCAGTACTTC

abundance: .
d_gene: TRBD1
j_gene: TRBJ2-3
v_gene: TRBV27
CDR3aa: CASSLSNFGTGDTDTQYF
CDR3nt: TGTGCCAGCAGTTTATCGAATTTCGGGACAGGGGACACAGATACGCAGTATTTT

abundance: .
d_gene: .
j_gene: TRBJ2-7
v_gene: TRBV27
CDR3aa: CASSPGTGFYEQYF
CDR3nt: TGTGCCAGCAGCCCCGGGACGGGCTTCTACGAGCAGTACTTC

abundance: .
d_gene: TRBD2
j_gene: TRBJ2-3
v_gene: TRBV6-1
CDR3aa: CASSGAGGYDTQYF
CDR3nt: TGTGCCAGCAGTGGAGCGGGAGGGTATGATACGCAGTATTTT

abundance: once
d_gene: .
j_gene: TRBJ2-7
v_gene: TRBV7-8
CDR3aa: CASSPPGRISEQYF
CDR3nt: TGTGCCAGCAGCCCACCGGGACGGATAAGCGAGCAGTACTTC

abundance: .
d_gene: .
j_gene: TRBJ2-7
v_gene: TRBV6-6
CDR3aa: CASSYRTMGEQYF
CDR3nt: TGTGCCAGCAGTTACAGGACAATGGGGGAGCAGTACTTC

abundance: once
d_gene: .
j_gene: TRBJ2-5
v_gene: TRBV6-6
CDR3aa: CASSSSGVVGRETQYF
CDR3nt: TGTGCCAGCAGTTCATCAGGGGTGGTGGGCCGAGAGACCCAGTACTTC

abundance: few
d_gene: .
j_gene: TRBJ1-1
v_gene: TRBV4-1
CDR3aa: CASSPQVGEATEAFF
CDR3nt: TGCGCCAGCAGCCCCCAGGTGGGGGAGGCCACTGAAGCTTTCTTT

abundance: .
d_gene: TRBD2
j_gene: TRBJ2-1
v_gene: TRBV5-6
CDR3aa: CASSPSGRTGSYNEQFF
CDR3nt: TGTGCCAGCAGCCCTAGCGGTCGAACGGGCTCCTACAATGAGCAGTTCTTC

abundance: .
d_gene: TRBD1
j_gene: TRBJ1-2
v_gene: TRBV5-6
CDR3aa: CASSLEQGYGGYTF
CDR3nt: TGTGCCAGCAGCTTGGAACAGGGGTACGGTGGCTACACCTTC

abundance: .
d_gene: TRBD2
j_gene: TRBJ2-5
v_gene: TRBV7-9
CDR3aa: CASSASGSGPGTQYF
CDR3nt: TGTGCCAGCAGCGCGAGCGGGAGTGGGCCCGGGACCCAGTACTTC

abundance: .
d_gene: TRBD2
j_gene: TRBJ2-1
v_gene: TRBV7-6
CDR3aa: CASSLASGSGGRNEQFF
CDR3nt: TGTGCCAGCAGCTTAGCTAGCGGGAGTGGGGGCCGAAATGAGCAGTTCTTC

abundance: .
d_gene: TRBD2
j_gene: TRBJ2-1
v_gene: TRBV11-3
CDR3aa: CASSKSTSGYNEQFF
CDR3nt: TGTGCCAGCAGCAAGTCGACTAGCGGGTACAATGAGCAGTTCTTC

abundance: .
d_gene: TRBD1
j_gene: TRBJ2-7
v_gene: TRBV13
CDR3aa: CASSLSRGYEQYF
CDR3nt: TGTGCCAGCAGCTTAAGCAGGGGGTACGAGCAGTACTTC

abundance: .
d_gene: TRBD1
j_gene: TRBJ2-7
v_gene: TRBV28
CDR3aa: CASSHGQGAYEQYF
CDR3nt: TGTGCCAGCAGTCACGGACAGGGCGCCTACGAGCAGTACTTC

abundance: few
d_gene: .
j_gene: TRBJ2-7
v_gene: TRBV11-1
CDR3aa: CASSLYGNEQYF
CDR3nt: TGTGCCAGCAGCTTATACGGGAACGAGCAGTACTTC

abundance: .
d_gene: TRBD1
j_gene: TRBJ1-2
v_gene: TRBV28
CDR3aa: CASSRDRGSDYGYTF
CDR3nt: TGTGCCAGCAGCCGAGACAGGGGGTCAGACTATGGCTACACCTTC

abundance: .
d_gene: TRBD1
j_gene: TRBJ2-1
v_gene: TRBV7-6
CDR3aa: CASSLNRGTGDEQFF
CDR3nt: TGTGCCAGCAGCCTAAACAGGGGAACTGGCGATGAGCAGTTCTTC

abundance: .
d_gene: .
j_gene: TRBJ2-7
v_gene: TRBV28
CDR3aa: CASTKEGHGDYEQYF
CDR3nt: TGTGCCAGCACCAAAGAGGGGCATGGGGACTACGAGCAGTACTTC

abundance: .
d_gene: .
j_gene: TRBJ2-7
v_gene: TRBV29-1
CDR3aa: CSVAGQEQYF
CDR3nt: TGCAGCGTGGCCGGACAAGAGCAGTACTTC

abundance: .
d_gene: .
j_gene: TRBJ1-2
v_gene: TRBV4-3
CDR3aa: CASSHGSTVIYGYTF
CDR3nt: TGCGCCAGCAGCCATGGGAGTACAGTCATCTATGGCTACACCTTC

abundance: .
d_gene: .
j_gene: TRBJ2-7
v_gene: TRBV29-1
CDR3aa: CSVEDRQESTYEQYF
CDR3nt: TGCAGCGTTGAAGATAGACAGGAGTCGACCTACGAGCAGTACTTC

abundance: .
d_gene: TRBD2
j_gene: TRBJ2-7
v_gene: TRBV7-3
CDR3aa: CASSLYGGAGPYEQYF
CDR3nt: TGTGCCAGCAGCTTATACGGCGGAGCGGGACCCTACGAGCAGTACTTC